The 11 T cell receptor beta chains listed next were all sequenced from one sample in a study of molecular identifiers for immune sequencing clone quantification. TCRdb itself ran the PCR reads through MiXCR, one entry per CDR3 protein. The data hold a few hundred thousand distinct CDR3 sequences, with around 21% observed a single time. What was sequenced was naive CD8+ T cells from blood, with Jurkat cell RNA spiked in. Subset reported: FACS-sorted CD8+CD4-CCR7+CD45RA+ naive T cells. The receptors shown here come from a human donor in good health. Some libraries in this study had Jurkat cell RNA spiked in.

This clonotype has ten or more counts. The chain links TRBV29-1 to TRBJ1-5; D call uncertain. Trimming took off 6 bases at V and 3 bases at J, with 15 bases between the two ends. The CDR3 extends over 14 amino acids. Germline lookup yields CDR1 SQVTM and CDR2 ANQGSEA. In DNA, the CDR3 is TGCAGCGTAGCGGGCCTGCTAGCCAATCAGCCCCAGCATTTT. This encodes CSVAGLLANQPQHF.

The sample holds many counts of this clonotype. The chain is built from TRBV10-3 and TRBJ2-7, with D possibly being TRBD2 (6 bases). CDR3 length equals 12 residues. V was pared by 8 bases and J by 3 bases, with 11 bases between. Germline values: CDR1 ENHRY, CDR2 SYGVKD. The CDR3 reads CAIADGGYEQYF. CDR3 coding DNA: TGTGCCATCGCTGACGGGGGCTACGAGCAGTACTTC.

J is TRBJ1-1 and V is TRBV10-3, with D uncertain. The germline V gene encodes CDR1 ENHRY and CDR2 SYGVKD. The CDR3 runs to 13 residues. V lost 7 bases and J 0 bases, leaving 9 bases between the germline ends. The chain's CDR3 is CAIKKQLNTEAFF. The CDR3 DNA sequence: TGTGCCATCAAGAAACAGCTGAACACTGAAGCTTTCTTT.

There are many counts of this clonotype. This sequence joins TRBV4-3 and TRBJ2-6; D call uncertain. The germline gives CDR1 LGHNA, CDR2 YSLEER. Trimming pared 1 base from V and 4 bases from J, leaving 11 bases between. This CDR3 is built from 16 residues. CDR3 sequence (DNA): TGCGCCAGCAGCCAAGTCATGGAGCCGGGGGCCAACGTCCTGACTTTC. This translates into CASSQVMEPGANVLTF.

The rearrangement uses TRBV5-8 and TRBJ1-5, with D unresolved. Germline values: CDR1 SGHTS, CDR2 YDEGEE. This CDR3 region has 15 residues. The V gene lost 5 bases and the J gene lost 9 bases, with 21 bases spanning the gap. CDR3 amino acids: CASSELGHSRRPQHF. Written as DNA, the CDR3 is TGTGCCAGCAGTGAGTTAGGGCACTCACGGAGGCCCCAGCATTTT.

Many counts were recorded for this clonotype. This chain connects TRBV27 to TRBJ1-1, with 8 bases fitting TRBD1. V shed 2 bases and J 0 bases; nucleotides not matched to a gene: 2. The CDR3 is 15 residues long. Per germline, CDR1 MNHEY and CDR2 SMNVEV (reference sequence). CDR3 bases: TGTGCCAGCAGTTTAGGGACAGGTTTGAACACTGAAGCTTTCTTT. This codes for CASSLGTGLNTEAFF.

The sample holds many counts of this clonotype. The chain is built from TRBV2 and TRBJ2-7; 11 nucleotides match TRBD2. V shed 3 bases and J 2 bases; nucleotides not matched to a gene: 3. This CDR3 spans 15 amino acids. The germline gives CDR1 SNHLY, CDR2 FYNNEI. The CDR3 DNA reads TGTGCCAGCAGTGATTTTAGCGGGGGGGCCTACGAGCAGTACTTC. Encoded protein: CASSDFSGGAYEQYF.

Points on this clonotype: A much larger clone differs by one base, so this may be a read error. The conserved closing phenylalanine or tryptophan is absent in this CDR3, likely reflecting a read error. The rearrangement uses TRBV20-1 and TRBJ2-2, with TRBD2 matching over 7 bases. The CDR3 spans 16 residues. Germline assignment: CDR1 DFQATT and CDR2 SNEGSKA (reference sequence). Trimming at V came to 0 bases and at J to 5 bases, leaving 9 bases not matched to a gene. CDR3 residues: CSARDQGTKGTGELFS. CDR3 DNA: TGCAGTGCTAGAGATCAAGGGACTAAGGGTACCGGGGAGCTGTTTTCT.

This clonotype was counted at least ten times. This chain connects TRBV20-1 to TRBJ2-7, with TRBD2 identical over 11 bases. This CDR3 has 14 residues. Losses at the gene ends were 4 bases for V and 7 bases for J; bases not matched to a gene: 9. Germline CDR1 reads DFQATT; CDR2 reads SNEGSKA (reference sequence). The CDR3 region has the DNA TGCAGTGCTAAAGTAGCGGGAGGGCCGGGGGAGCAGTACTTC. Its translation: CSAKVAGGPGEQYF.

The rearrangement joins TRBV5-1 to TRBJ2-7; 8 positions match TRBD1. The CDR3 consists of 16 residues. Germline lookup yields CDR1 SGHRS and CDR2 YFSETQ. With 4 bases clipped from V and 2 bases from J, the junction kept 11 bases outside the gene matches. The CDR3 nucleotides read TGCGCCAGCAGCCCAGACCCGGGCAGGGGGCCCTACGAGCAGTACTTC. This sequence encodes CASSPDPGRGPYEQYF.

This clonotype was seen repeatedly, ten times or more. CDR3 protein: CASGLVLSGNYNEQFF. CDR3 bases: TGTGCTAGTGGTTTGGTCCTTAGCGGGAACTACAATGAGCAGTTCTTC. The chain carries TRBV12-5 and TRBJ2-1; 8 bases agree with TRBD2. The V segment lost 0 bases and the J segment 3 bases; nucleotides outside the gene matches: 4. Germline CDR1 and CDR2: LGHNT and FRNRAP. This CDR3 is built from 16 residues.